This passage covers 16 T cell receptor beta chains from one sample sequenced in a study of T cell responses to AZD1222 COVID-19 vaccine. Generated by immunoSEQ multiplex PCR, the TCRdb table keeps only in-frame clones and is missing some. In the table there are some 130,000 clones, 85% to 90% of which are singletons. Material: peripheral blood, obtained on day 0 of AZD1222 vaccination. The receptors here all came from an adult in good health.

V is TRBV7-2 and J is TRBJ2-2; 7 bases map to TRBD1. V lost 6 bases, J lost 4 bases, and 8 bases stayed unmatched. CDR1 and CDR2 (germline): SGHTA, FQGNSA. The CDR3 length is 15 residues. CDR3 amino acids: CASRGQGGLTGELFF. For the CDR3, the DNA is TGTGCCAGCAGGGGCCAAGGGGGCCTCACCGGGGAGCTGTTTTTT.

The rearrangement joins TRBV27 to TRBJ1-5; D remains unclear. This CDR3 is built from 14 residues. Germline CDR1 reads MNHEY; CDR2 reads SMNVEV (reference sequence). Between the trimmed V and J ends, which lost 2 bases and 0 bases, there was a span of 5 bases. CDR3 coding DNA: TGTGCCAGCAGTTTACGCAGTAGCAATCAGCCCCAGCATTTT. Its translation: CASSLRSSNQPQHF.

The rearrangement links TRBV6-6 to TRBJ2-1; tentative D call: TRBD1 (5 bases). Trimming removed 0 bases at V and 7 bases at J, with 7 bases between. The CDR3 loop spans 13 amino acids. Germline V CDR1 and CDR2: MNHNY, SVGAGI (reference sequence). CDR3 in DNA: TGTGCCAGCAGTTACTCGACAGAAAATGAGCAGTTCTTC. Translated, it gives CASSYSTENEQFF.

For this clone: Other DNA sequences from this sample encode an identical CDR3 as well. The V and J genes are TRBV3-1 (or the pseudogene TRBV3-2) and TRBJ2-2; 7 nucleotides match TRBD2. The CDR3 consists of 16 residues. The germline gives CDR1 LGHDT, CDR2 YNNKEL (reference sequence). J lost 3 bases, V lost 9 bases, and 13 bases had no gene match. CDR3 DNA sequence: TGTGCCAGTAGGAGAAGCGGGACTTTATACACCGGGGAGCTGTTTTTT. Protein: CASRRSGTLYTGELFF.

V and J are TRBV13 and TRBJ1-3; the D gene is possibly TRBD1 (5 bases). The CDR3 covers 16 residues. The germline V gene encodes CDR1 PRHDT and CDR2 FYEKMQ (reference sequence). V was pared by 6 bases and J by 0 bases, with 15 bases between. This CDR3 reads CASSRTPGSSGNTIYF. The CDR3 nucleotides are TGTGCCAGCAGTCGGACTCCAGGGAGCTCTGGAAACACCATATATTTT.

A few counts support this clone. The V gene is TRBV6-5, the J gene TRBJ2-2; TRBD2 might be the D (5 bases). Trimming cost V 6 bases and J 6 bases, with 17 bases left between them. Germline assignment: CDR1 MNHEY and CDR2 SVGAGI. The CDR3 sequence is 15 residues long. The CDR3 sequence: CASRALARKAGELFF. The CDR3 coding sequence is TGTGCCAGCAGGGCCCTAGCCCGCAAGGCCGGGGAGCTGTTTTTT.

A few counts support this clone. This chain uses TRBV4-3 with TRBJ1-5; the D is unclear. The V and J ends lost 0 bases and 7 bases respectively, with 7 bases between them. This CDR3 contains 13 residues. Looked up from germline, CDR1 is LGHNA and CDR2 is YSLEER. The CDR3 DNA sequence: TGCGCCAGCAGCCAAGATCGGGCCCAGCCCCAGCATTTT. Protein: CASSQDRAQPQHF.

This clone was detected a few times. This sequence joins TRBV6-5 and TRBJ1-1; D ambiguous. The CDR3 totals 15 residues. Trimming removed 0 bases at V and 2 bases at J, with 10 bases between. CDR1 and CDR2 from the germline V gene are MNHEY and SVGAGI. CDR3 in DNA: TGTGCCAGCAGTTACTCGTCGATTCCAAACACTGAAGCTTTCTTT. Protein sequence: CASSYSSIPNTEAFF.

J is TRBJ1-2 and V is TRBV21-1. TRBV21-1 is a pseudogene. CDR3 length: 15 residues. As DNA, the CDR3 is TGTGCCAGCAGCAGGCACCGATACCGGGGCCATGGCTACACCTTC. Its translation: CASSRHRYRGHGYTF.

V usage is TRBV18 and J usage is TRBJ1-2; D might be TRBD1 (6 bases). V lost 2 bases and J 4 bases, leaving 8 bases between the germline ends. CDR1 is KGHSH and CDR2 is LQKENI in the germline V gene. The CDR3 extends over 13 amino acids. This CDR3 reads CASSPGGGYGYTF. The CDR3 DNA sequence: TGTGCCAGCTCACCAGGAGGGGGCTATGGCTACACCTTC.

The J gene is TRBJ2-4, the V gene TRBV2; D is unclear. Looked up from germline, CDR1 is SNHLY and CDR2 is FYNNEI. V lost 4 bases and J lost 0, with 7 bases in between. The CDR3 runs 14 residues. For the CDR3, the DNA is TGTGCCAGCAGTGTCGAACTAGCCAAAAACATTCAGTACTTC. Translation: CASSVELAKNIQYF.

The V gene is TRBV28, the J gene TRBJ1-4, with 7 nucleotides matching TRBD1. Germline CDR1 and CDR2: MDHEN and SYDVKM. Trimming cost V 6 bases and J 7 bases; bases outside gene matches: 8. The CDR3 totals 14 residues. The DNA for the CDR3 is TGTGCCAGCAGGCCACAGGGGCCCGGTGAAAAACTGTTTTTT. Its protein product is CASRPQGPGEKLFF.

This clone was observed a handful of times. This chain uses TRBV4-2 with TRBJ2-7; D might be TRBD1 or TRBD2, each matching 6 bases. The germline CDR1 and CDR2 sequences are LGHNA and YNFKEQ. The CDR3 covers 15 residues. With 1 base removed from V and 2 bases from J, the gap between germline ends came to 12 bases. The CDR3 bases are TGTGCCAGCAGCCAAGCCGGGGGCCCTACCTACGAGCAGTACTTC. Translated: CASSQAGGPTYEQYF.

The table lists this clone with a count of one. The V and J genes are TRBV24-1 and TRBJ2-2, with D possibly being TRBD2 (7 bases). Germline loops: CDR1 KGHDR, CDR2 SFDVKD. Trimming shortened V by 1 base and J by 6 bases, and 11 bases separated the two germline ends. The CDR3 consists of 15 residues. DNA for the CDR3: TGTGCCACCAGTGATTTCGGGGGGCTCCCCGGGGAGCTGTTTTTT. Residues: CATSDFGGLPGELFF.

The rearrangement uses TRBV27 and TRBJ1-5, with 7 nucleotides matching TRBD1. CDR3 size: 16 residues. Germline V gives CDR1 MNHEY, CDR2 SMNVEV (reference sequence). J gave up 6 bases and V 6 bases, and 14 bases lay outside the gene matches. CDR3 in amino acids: CASSPLPVAGGQPQHF. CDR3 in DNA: TGTGCCAGCAGCCCCCTCCCTGTGGCAGGGGGTCAGCCCCAGCATTTT.

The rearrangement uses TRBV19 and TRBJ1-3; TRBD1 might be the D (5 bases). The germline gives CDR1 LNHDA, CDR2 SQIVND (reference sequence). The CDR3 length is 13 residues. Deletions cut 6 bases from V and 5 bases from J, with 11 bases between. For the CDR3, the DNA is TGTGCCAGTAGGACGGGACTTCGAAACACCATATATTTT. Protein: CASRTGLRNTIYF.